Given below is one T cell receptor (beta chain) in context. The data originate from a study of blood T cell repertoires in COVID-19. Sequenced by immunoSEQ multiplex PCR; TCRdb stores in-frame clones only, minus some. The sample carries 210,000 or so clones, roughly nine tenths recorded once. This sequence was found in a woman between 45 and 65 years old with acute or convalescent COVID-19. Sequenced input: peripheral blood.

The CDR3 nucleotides are TGTGCCAGCAGCCAAGTGGGCAAGAGAGAAAAACTGTTTTTT. Amino acid sequence: CASSQVGKREKLFF. The genes are TRBV4-2 and TRBJ1-4; D uncertain. Trimming took 1 base from V and 8 from J, leaving 11 bases between them. The CDR3 runs 14 residues. The germline V gene has CDR1 LGHNA and CDR2 YNFKEQ.